These 32 T cell receptor beta chains were sequenced from one sample in a study of low-dose radiotherapy and immunotherapy resistance in tumors (dated by TCRdb to 2021 to 2024). Explained via the paper, the time point label denotes: after trial treatment. The treatment or condition label, as the study defines it: LDRT plus nivolumab, ipilimumab, low-dose cyclophosphamide and aspirin (RACIN trial). The data were produced on an Illumina HiSeq 2500. To make first-strand cDNA, Superscript III was used along with a set of TRAV- and TRBV-specific primers so that both the TCRalpha and TCRbeta chains were covered. TCRs were amplified with Phusion for around 20 PCR cycles, with a constant-region primer paired with the adapter attached to the V primers. TCRdb's own reprocessing of the public reads used fastp at Q25 and MiXCR and kept productive beta chains. Each CDR3 protein gets just one entry, which takes the most common genes and DNA from the rows behind it. Across this sample there are tens of thousands of distinct CDR3 sequences, with under 25% seen only once. The top ten hold about 13% of the sample.

Material: PBMCs, obtained after low-dose radiotherapy plus immunotherapy. Receptor source: a female donor with ovarian cancer.

This clonotype was seen once. A far larger clone is just one base off, so this is likely a read error. V is TRBV28 and J is TRBJ2-5, with unresolved D. Germline V CDR1 and CDR2: MDHEN, SYDVKM. The length of the CDR3 is 15 residues. The chain's CDR3 is CVSSNRRLVGETQYF. The CDR3 coding sequence is TGTGTCAGCAGTAACCGGCGGCTAGTTGGGGAGACCCAGTACTTC.

A few counts support this clonotype. V usage is TRBV19 and J usage is TRBJ2-6; D is unresolved. The V gene lost 5 bases and the J gene lost 4 bases, with 6 bases spanning the gap. Per the germline V gene, CDR1 is LNHDA and CDR2 is SQIVND (reference sequence). This CDR3 has 13 residues. CDR3 residues: CASSVEGANVLTF. Here the CDR3 DNA reads TGTGCCAGTAGTGTCGAAGGGGCCAACGTCCTGACTTTC.

This clonotype was recorded many times. Written as DNA, the CDR3 is TGTGCCTCGCGACTAGCGGGAGATGAGCAGTTCTTC. The encoded protein is CASRLAGDEQFF. V gene TRBV10-3 combines with J gene TRBJ2-1, with 12 bases identical to TRBD2. This CDR3 region has 12 residues. Germline-derived CDR1 and CDR2 are ENHRY and SYGVKD. J gave up 8 bases and V 11 bases, and 4 bases lay outside the gene matches.

This clonotype was detected ten times or more. The V call is TRBV7-3, the J call TRBJ2-1; 11 bases line up with TRBD2. CDR1 is SGHTA and CDR2 is FQGTGA in the germline V gene. V was pared by 5 bases and J by 6 bases, with 9 bases of the junction left unmatched. The CDR3 contains 16 residues. CDR3 nucleotide sequence: TGTGCCAGCAGCCCCATGGGACTAGCGGTCTCCAATGAGCAGTTCTTC. Encoded protein: CASSPMGLAVSNEQFF.

This clonotype was observed at least ten times. The chain carries TRBV19 and TRBJ2-7, with TRBD2 as a possible D gene (5 bases). The V end lost 3 bases, the J end lost 3 bases, and 9 bases lay between the germline ends. This CDR3 comprises 13 residues. CDR1 and CDR2 (germline): LNHDA, SQIVND (reference sequence). The CDR3 region is CASSISGVYEQYF. In DNA form, the CDR3 reads TGTGCCAGTAGTATTTCCGGGGTCTACGAGCAGTACTTC.

The rearrangement joins TRBV4-2 to TRBJ2-7; 11 nucleotides line up with TRBD2. The CDR3 consists of 14 residues. Germline-derived CDR1 and CDR2 are LGHNA and YNFKEQ. J was trimmed by 5 bases and V by 1 base; bases with no gene match: 1. The CDR3 DNA reads TGTGCCAGCAGCCAAGGTAGCGGGAGGGACGAGCAGTACTTC. Protein: CASSQGSGRDEQYF.

This clonotype came up many times. The V and J genes are TRBV20-1 and TRBJ1-5, with 7 bases lining up with TRBD1. This CDR3 comprises 14 residues. J lost 1 base, V lost 3 bases, and 3 bases had no gene match. Germline CDR1 DFQATT, CDR2 SNEGSKA (reference sequence). The DNA for the CDR3 is TGCAGTGCTAGCAGGGGGGGAAGCAATCAGCCCCAGCATTTT. It translates to CSASRGGSNQPQHF.

In its sample, this clonotype was seen many times. The rearrangement links TRBV28 to TRBJ2-3; D perhaps matches TRBD1 (5 bases). Germline values: CDR1 MDHEN, CDR2 SYDVKM. V shed 2 bases and J shed 3 bases, with 15 bases lying between them. This CDR3 contains 16 residues. The CDR3 sequence: CASSLGADRRTDTQYF. CDR3 nucleotides: TGTGCCAGCAGTTTAGGGGCGGATCGCCGGACAGATACGCAGTATTTT.

The table lists this clonotype with many counts. The chain couples TRBV11-2 to TRBJ2-2; D possibly corresponds to TRBD1 (5 bases). The CDR3 consists of 15 residues. Looked up from germline, CDR1 is SGHAT and CDR2 is FQNNGV. Trimming removed 2 bases from V and 4 bases from J, with 11 bases in between. This chain's CDR3 is CASSLNRLSTGELFF. In nucleotides, the CDR3 is TGTGCCAGCAGCTTAAACAGGCTGTCCACCGGGGAGCTGTTTTTT.

Many counts were recorded for this clonotype. The chain carries TRBV30 and TRBJ1-6, with 7 bases aligning to TRBD1. The CDR3 covers 18 residues. The V gene end was trimmed by 4 bases and the J gene end by 0 bases; junction bases not matched to a gene: 12. Germline V gene data show CDR1 as GTSNPN and CDR2 as SVGIG (reference sequence). Here the CDR3 DNA reads TGTGCCTGGACAACAGGGGCCAGAACAAGCTCCTATAATTCACCCCTCCACTTT. It yields the protein CAWTTGARTSSYNSPLHF.

This clonotype was detected ten times or more. V usage is TRBV21-1 and J usage is TRBJ2-1; the DNA was not used to check the table's D call, TRBD1. TRBV21-1 corresponds to a pseudogene. This CDR3 region has 17 residues. CDR3 in DNA: TGTGCCAGCAGCAAAGTGGAAAGGGCAGGGGGCCACAATGAGCAGTTCTTC. As protein: CASSKVERAGGHNEQFF.

Concerning this clonotype: This sequence is one base from a far larger clone and is likely a read error. The chain is built from TRBV6-6 and TRBJ1-2; tentative D call: TRBD1 (6 bases). Germline CDR1 is MNHNY and CDR2 is SVGAGI (reference sequence). This CDR3 has 15 residues. CDR3 DNA sequence: TGTGCCAGCAGTTACTCGCCGGGGACAAACTATAGCTACACCTTC. Protein product: CASSYSPGTNYSYTF.

This clonotype was seen repeatedly, ten times or more. CDR3: CASSKVTGGWYNEQFF. CDR3 DNA sequence: TGTGCCAGCAGCAAAGTAACAGGGGGATGGTACAATGAGCAGTTCTTC. J is TRBJ2-1 and V is TRBV3-1; 8 nucleotides align to TRBD1. The length of the CDR3 is 16 residues. Germline V gene sequence: CDR1 LGHDT, CDR2 YNNKEL (reference sequence). V shed 5 bases and J 4 bases; nucleotides not matched to a gene: 10.

This clonotype was observed a handful of times. The V call is TRBV28, the J call TRBJ1-1; D remains ambiguous. The V and J ends lost 8 bases and 2 bases respectively, with 9 bases between them. Germline CDR1 reads MDHEN; CDR2 reads SYDVKM. The CDR3 loop spans 12 amino acids. For the CDR3, the DNA is TGTGCCAGCCGGGAGAGAAACACTGAAGCTTTCTTT. Its protein is CASRERNTEAFF.

This clonotype appeared many times. This sequence joins TRBV28 and TRBJ2-5, with 8 bases matching TRBD1. The CDR3 is 14 amino acids. V lost 6 bases and J lost 7; bases outside the gene matches: 10. Germline values: CDR1 MDHEN, CDR2 SYDVKM. Written as DNA, the CDR3 is TGTGCCAGCAGACGACAGGGGACCCGTGGGACCCAGTACTTC. Translated: CASRRQGTRGTQYF. Full variable domain (outside the CDR3, taken from reference TRBV28 and TRBJ2-5): DVKVTQSSRYLVKRTGEKVFLECVQDMDHENMFWYRQDPGLGLRLIYFSYDVKMKEKGDIPEGYSVSREKKERFSLILESASTNQTSMYLCASRRQGTRGTQYFGPGTRLLVL.

This sequence joins TRBV27 and TRBJ2-3; D perhaps matches TRBD2 (5 bases). Germline V gene data show CDR1 as MNHEY and CDR2 as SMNVEV (reference sequence). The V gene lost 4 bases and the J gene lost 1 base, with 12 bases spanning the gap. The CDR3 covers 15 residues. The CDR3 sequence is CASSSHLARTDTQYF. The CDR3 DNA sequence: TGTGCCAGCAGTTCCCACCTAGCCCGCACAGATACGCAGTATTTT.

This clonotype showed up many times. The chain joins TRBV6-2 or TRBV6-3 to TRBJ2-7; D might be TRBD1 (6 bases). CDR1 is MNHEY and CDR2 is SVGEGT in the germline V gene. The CDR3 consists of 15 residues. The V gene lost 2 bases and the J gene lost 3 bases, with 14 bases spanning the gap. CDR3 protein: CASSYPQGRHYEQYF. In nucleotides, the CDR3 is TGTGCCAGCAGTTACCCACAGGGTCGTCACTACGAGCAGTACTTC.

This clonotype came up many times. The chain carries TRBV15 and TRBJ1-4; D remains unclear. Germline loops: CDR1 LNHNV, CDR2 YYDKDF (reference sequence). The CDR3 has 17 amino acids. V was clipped by 0 bases and J by 8 bases, with 19 bases between them. The CDR3 loop is CATSRDRTEQASEKLFF. The CDR3 region has the DNA TGTGCCACCAGCAGAGATCGGACGGAGCAAGCTTCGGAAAAACTGTTTTTT.

In this sample, this clonotype turned up many times. The chain joins TRBV4-1 to TRBJ1-3; a possible D gene is TRBD1 (5 bases). Germline assignment: CDR1 MGHRA and CDR2 YSYEKL. Trimming took off 3 bases at V and 0 bases at J, with 12 bases between the two ends. The CDR3 totals 16 residues. The DNA for the CDR3 is TGCGCCAGCAGCCAGCGATCACAGGTCTCTGGAAACACCATATATTTT. This encodes CASSQRSQVSGNTIYF.

This clonotype was seen repeatedly, ten times or more. V gene TRBV4-2 combines with J gene TRBJ2-4; 7 bases map to TRBD1. Germline trimming cut 2 bases from V and 4 bases from J; bases unmatched to any gene: 8. The CDR3 is 16 residues long. Germline CDR1 and CDR2: LGHNA and YNFKEQ. The CDR3 protein is CASSQSPGQLKNIQYF. In DNA, the CDR3 is TGTGCCAGCAGCCAATCGCCGGGACAGTTGAAAAACATTCAGTACTTC.

Ten or more counts support this clonotype. This chain joins TRBV10-3 and TRBJ2-1, with TRBD2 matching over 12 bases. This CDR3 has 14 amino acids. Germline trimming cut 6 bases from V and 9 bases from J; bases unmatched to any gene: 6. From germline, CDR1 is ENHRY and CDR2 SYGVKD. CDR3 sequence (DNA): TGTGCCATCAGCCGACTAGCGGGAGATACTGAGCAGTTCTTC. Residues: CAISRLAGDTEQFF.

The chain couples TRBV7-9 to TRBJ2-1; D is unclear. The germline V gene encodes CDR1 SEHNR and CDR2 FQNEAQ (reference sequence). V shed 5 bases and J shed 0 bases, with 8 bases lying between them. This CDR3 has 14 residues. CDR3 in amino acids: CASSDMASYNEQFF. DNA for the CDR3: TGTGCCAGCAGCGACATGGCCTCCTACAATGAGCAGTTCTTC.

This clonotype was counted many times. The CDR3 DNA reads as TGCAGTGCCCCGGGACTAGCGAAGAATAATGAGCAGTTCTTC. Its protein product is CSAPGLAKNNEQFF. V usage is TRBV20-1 and J usage is TRBJ2-1; TRBD2 matches 10 bases. The CDR3 runs 14 residues. Unmatched junction bases numbered 9, after V lost 6 bases and J lost 7 bases. The germline V gene encodes CDR1 DFQATT and CDR2 SNEGSKA (reference sequence).

This chain joins TRBV2 and TRBJ2-1, with 12 bases aligning to TRBD2. Losses at the gene ends were 6 bases for V and 0 bases for J; bases not matched to a gene: 3. The germline CDR1 and CDR2 sequences are SNHLY and FYNNEI. The CDR3 length is 16 residues. The CDR3 DNA is TGTGCCAGCAGGGAACTAGCGGGGGGCTCCTACAATGAGCAGTTCTTC. It codes for CASRELAGGSYNEQFF.

This clonotype was seen repeatedly, ten times or more. This rearrangement joins TRBV5-1 to TRBJ1-1, with 9 bases that match TRBD1. V was clipped by 0 bases and J by 3 bases; unmatched bases: 3. Per germline, CDR1 SGHRS and CDR2 YFSETQ. The CDR3 contains 15 residues. CDR3 DNA sequence: TGCGCCAGCAGCTTGGGGGACAGGGACTACACTGAAGCTTTCTTT. Its protein is CASSLGDRDYTEAFF.

The chain employs TRBV6-2 or TRBV6-3 and TRBJ1-5; D remains ambiguous. Trimming removed 5 bases from V and 8 bases from J, with 7 bases in between. Germline values: CDR1 MNHEY, CDR2 SVGEGT. The CDR3 totals 11 residues. Here the CDR3 reads CASSEHEPQHF. The CDR3, as DNA: TGTGCCAGCAGTGAACATGAGCCCCAGCATTTT.

This clonotype was counted ten times or more. The V gene is TRBV7-2, the J gene TRBJ2-3; D is undetermined. This CDR3 comprises 15 residues. Germline V gives CDR1 SGHTA, CDR2 FQGNSA. Trimming removed 1 base from V and 2 bases from J, with 10 bases in between. CDR3: CASSLDLTNTDTQYF. The DNA of the CDR3 is TGTGCCAGCAGCTTAGACCTCACAAACACAGATACGCAGTATTTT. Combining the CDR3 with reference TRBV7-2 and TRBJ2-3 gives the whole variable domain GAGVSQSPSNKVTEKGKDVELRCDPISGHTALYWYRQSLGQGLEFLIYFQGNSAPDKSGLPSDRFSAERTGGSVSTLTIQRTQQEDSAVYLCASSLDLTNTDTQYFGPGTRLTVL.

This clonotype was seen at least ten times. CDR3 sequence: CATSRDYGTDTQYF. The CDR3 DNA reads as TGTGCCACCAGCAGAGATTATGGGACAGATACGCAGTATTTT. V gene TRBV15 combines with J gene TRBJ2-3; D ambiguous. Trimming removed 0 bases at V and 3 bases at J, with 7 bases between. The CDR3 contains 14 residues. Germline CDR1 LNHNV, CDR2 YYDKDF (reference sequence).

This clonotype was detected only once. The chain carries TRBV4-2 and TRBJ2-1, with TRBD2 identical over 9 bases. The J segment lost 6 bases and the V segment lost 0 bases, leaving 6 bases of the junction unmatched. This CDR3 has 16 amino acids. Germline CDR1 reads LGHNA; CDR2 reads YNFKEQ. CDR3 residues: CASSQDRQRGVNEQFF. The CDR3 DNA reads as TGTGCCAGCAGCCAAGATAGACAGCGGGGGGTCAATGAGCAGTTCTTC.

The sample holds a few counts of this clonotype. CDR3 DNA: TGCGCCAGCAGCTTGACCCCAGGGAGTGAAAAACTGTTTTTT. It encodes CASSLTPGSEKLFF. The rearrangement links TRBV5-1 to TRBJ1-4; TRBD1 might be the D (5 bases). Looked up from germline, CDR1 is SGHRS and CDR2 is YFSETQ. The CDR3 is 14 residues long. Trimming stripped 1 base from V and 7 bases from J, with 11 bases between.

This clonotype was observed at least ten times. The chain combines TRBV5-8 with TRBJ2-2; D remains unclear. The V end lost 1 base, the J end lost 4 bases, and 11 bases lay between the germline ends. The CDR3 spans 15 residues. Germline V gene lookup returns CDR1 SGHTS and CDR2 YDEGEE. The DNA for the CDR3 is TGTGCCAGCAGCTTGATACACCGACGCACCGGGGAGCTGTTTTTT. Translating gives CASSLIHRRTGELFF.

This clonotype is labeled as medium-sized. This sequence joins TRBV6-2 or TRBV6-3 and TRBJ2-7; D is perhaps TRBD2 (6 bases). The germline V gene has CDR1 MNHEY and CDR2 SVGEGT. The CDR3 extends over 15 amino acids. Trimming pared 5 bases from V and 4 bases from J, leaving 18 bases between. CDR3 loop: CASSVIGGEDYEQYF. The CDR3, as DNA: TGTGCCAGCAGTGTGATCGGGGGTGAGGATTACGAGCAGTACTTC.